The 20 T cell receptor beta chains presented below share a single source sample, sequenced in a study of blood T cell repertoires in COVID-19. Profiled with immunoSEQ multiplex PCR; TCRdb holds only in-frame clones, not every one. The sample has 180,000 or so clones; approximately 88% are singletons. The sequenced sample was peripheral blood. Every receptor here comes from a woman between 45 and 60 years old with acute or convalescent COVID-19.

V is TRBV7-6 and J is TRBJ1-1; D remains ambiguous. The V end was cut by 0 bases, the J end by 8 bases, with 19 bases between. The CDR3 length is 16 residues. Germline values: CDR1 SGHVS, CDR2 FNYEAQ. The CDR3: CASSLATPGKGPEAFF. The CDR3 DNA reads as TGTGCCAGCAGCTTAGCCACCCCCGGGAAGGGTCCAGAAGCTTTCTTT.

The chain couples TRBV6-6 to TRBJ2-5, with 8 bases matching TRBD2. Per germline, CDR1 MNHNY and CDR2 SVGAGI (reference sequence). The CDR3 has 15 residues. Losses at the gene ends were 5 bases for V and 4 bases for J; bases not matched to a gene: 9. Here the CDR3 DNA reads TGTGCCAGCAGTGCCGAGCGGGAGTGGCGAGAGACCCAGTACTTC. This gives the protein CASSAEREWRETQYF.

V and J are TRBV18 and TRBJ1-3; D is undetermined. The CDR3 totals 16 residues. Germline CDR1 KGHSH, CDR2 LQKENI. Deletions cut 1 base from V and 0 bases from J, with 10 bases between. Written as DNA, the CDR3 is TGTGCCAGCTCACCACTCACCGAGAGCTCTGGAAACACCATATATTTT. It specifies CASSPLTESSGNTIYF.

This sequence joins TRBV23-1 and TRBJ2-3, with TRBD2 identical over 10 bases. TRBV23-1 falls under the ORF class, with uncertain function. There are 18 residues in the CDR3. J was trimmed by 5 bases and V by 4 bases; bases with no gene match: 15. The CDR3 spells CASSPPSCEREGRDTQYF. CDR3 coding DNA: TGCGCCAGCAGTCCCCCATCGTGTGAGCGGGAGGGCCGAGATACGCAGTATTTT.

V usage is TRBV5-1 and J usage is TRBJ2-1; the match to TRBD2 covers 8 bases. V lost 3 bases, J lost 10 bases, and 9 bases stayed unmatched. From germline, CDR1 is SGHRS and CDR2 YFSETQ. The CDR3 is made up of 14 amino acids. CDR3 sequence (DNA): TGCGCCAGCAGCTCCCAAGCGGGGGCTCGGGAGCAGTTCTTC. Translated: CASSSQAGAREQFF.

This clone was seen just once. In the same sample, other DNA sequences code for this CDR3. The CDR3 DNA is TGCGCCAGCAGCCCGGGGGGAAACACTGAAGCTTTCTTT. Protein sequence: CASSPGGNTEAFF. The chain recombines TRBV5-1 with TRBJ1-1, with D perhaps TRBD1 (5 bases). V lost 4 bases and J 2 bases, leaving 9 bases between the germline ends. CDR1 and CDR2 from the germline V gene are SGHRS and YFSETQ. The CDR3 sequence is 13 residues long. The full variable domain, with the rest looked up from reference TRBV5-1 and TRBJ1-1, is KAGVTQTPRYLIKTRGQQVTLSCSPISGHRSVSWYQQTPGQGLQFLFEYFSETQRNKGNFPGRFSGRQFSNSRSEMNVSTLELGDSALYLCASSPGGNTEAFFGQGTRLTVV.

The V gene is TRBV5-1, the J gene TRBJ2-2; 9 bases are shared with TRBD1. J was trimmed by 5 bases and V by 2 bases; bases with no gene match: 4. CDR3 length: 15 amino acids. Germline lookup yields CDR1 SGHRS and CDR2 YFSETQ. Here the CDR3 DNA reads TGCGCCAGCAGCTTTGGGACAGGGAGGACCGGGGAGCTGTTTTTT. Protein: CASSFGTGRTGELFF. The full variable domain, with the rest looked up from reference TRBV5-1 and TRBJ2-2, is KAGVTQTPRYLIKTRGQQVTLSCSPISGHRSVSWYQQTPGQGLQFLFEYFSETQRNKGNFPGRFSGRQFSNSRSEMNVSTLELGDSALYLCASSFGTGRTGELFFGEGSRLTVL.

The rearrangement joins TRBV5-1 to TRBJ2-5, with TRBD2 matching 13 bases. Per germline, CDR1 SGHRS and CDR2 YFSETQ. There are 17 residues in the CDR3. V was pared by 2 bases and J by 7 bases, with 11 bases of the junction left unmatched. In DNA form, the CDR3 reads TGCGCCAGCAGCTTCCCTGCTACTAGCGGGGGGGGAGGGACCCAGTACTTC. Translating it yields CASSFPATSGGGGTQYF. Supplemented by reference TRBV5-1 and TRBJ2-5, the full variable domain reads KAGVTQTPRYLIKTRGQQVTLSCSPISGHRSVSWYQQTPGQGLQFLFEYFSETQRNKGNFPGRFSGRQFSNSRSEMNVSTLELGDSALYLCASSFPATSGGGGTQYFGPGTRLLVL.

This chain connects TRBV2 to TRBJ2-3; TRBD1 aligns across 8 bases. V shed 5 bases, J shed 3 bases, and the junction held 7 bases outside the gene matches. This CDR3 is 15 amino acids long. CDR1 SNHLY and CDR2 FYNNEI come from the germline V gene. CDR3 sequence (DNA): TGTGCCAGCAGTACGACAGGGGTAGTAACAGATACGCAGTATTTT. Amino acids: CASSTTGVVTDTQYF.

The chain joins TRBV7-8 to TRBJ1-1; 7 bases align to TRBD1. Germline CDR1 is SGHVS and CDR2 is FQNEAQ. The CDR3 is 14 residues long. J lost 4 bases, V lost 5 bases, and 7 bases had no gene match. Here the CDR3 DNA reads TGTGCCAGCAGCGTAACAGAGGGGGCCACTGAAGCTTTCTTT. Its protein is CASSVTEGATEAFF.

The genes are TRBV19 and TRBJ2-6, with D perhaps TRBD2 (5 bases). The CDR3 covers 15 residues. The ends were cut back, 5 bases at V and 0 bases at J, with 8 bases in the middle. Germline assignment: CDR1 LNHDA and CDR2 SQIVND (reference sequence). DNA of the CDR3: TGTGCCAGTAGTCGGGGAGCCTCTGGGGCCAACGTCCTGACTTTC. This encodes CASSRGASGANVLTF. The full variable domain, rest sourced from reference TRBV19 and TRBJ2-6, is DGGITQSPKYLFRKEGQNVTLSCEQNLNHDAMYWYRQDPGQGLRLIYYSQIVNDFQKGDIAEGYSVSREKKESFPLTVTSAQKNPTAFYLCASSRGASGANVLTFGAGSRLTVL.

The chain is built from TRBV10-3 and TRBJ1-2; D unclear. Trimming removed 3 bases from V and 4 bases from J, with 9 bases in between. The V gene's germline CDR1 is ENHRY and CDR2 SYGVKD. The CDR3 is made up of 13 amino acids. The CDR3 DNA sequence: TGTGCCATCAGTGATCCCACGAGCTATGGCTACACCTTC. Translating it yields CAISDPTSYGYTF.

The CDR3 bases are TGTGCCAGCAGCCAAGATCAGAAGGGGAATGAAAAACTGTTTTTT. Its translation is CASSQDQKGNEKLFF. This chain uses TRBV14 with TRBJ1-4; possibly TRBD1 for D (5 bases). Per germline, CDR1 SGHDN and CDR2 FVKESK. The CDR3 covers 15 residues. Deletions cut 0 bases from V and 5 bases from J, with 10 bases between.

V and J are TRBV5-1 and TRBJ1-1, with D unclear. The CDR3 spans 13 residues. Trimming pared 1 base from V and 8 bases from J, leaving 12 bases between. Germline V gene sequence: CDR1 SGHRS, CDR2 YFSETQ. CDR3 nucleotides: TGCGCCAGCAGCTTGCTGGCGGGCGTAGAAGCTTTCTTT. It yields the protein CASSLLAGVEAFF.

The V gene is TRBV6-4, the J gene TRBJ2-1, with 8 positions matching TRBD2. CDR1 is MRHNA and CDR2 is SNTAGT in the germline V gene. The CDR3 loop spans 15 amino acids. J was trimmed by 7 bases and V by 0 bases; bases with no gene match: 5. CDR3 protein: CASSDSSGRPNEQFF. The CDR3 bases are TGTGCCAGCAGTGACTCGAGCGGGAGACCGAATGAGCAGTTCTTC.

This CDR3 is CASSFEGGNQPQHF. The CDR3 DNA reads as TGTGCCAGCAGCTTTGAGGGGGGCAATCAGCCCCAGCATTTT. The rearrangement uses TRBV3-1 (or the pseudogene TRBV3-2) and TRBJ1-5; D perhaps matches TRBD1 (6 bases). Germline V gene data show CDR1 as LGHDT and CDR2 as YNNKEL (reference sequence). The CDR3 runs 14 residues. Between the trimmed V and J ends, which lost 5 bases and 2 bases, there was a span of 10 bases.

The V and J genes are TRBV2 and TRBJ1-5, with D maybe TRBD1 (5 bases). V was trimmed by 4 bases and J by 6 bases, leaving 10 bases between them. This CDR3 has 13 amino acids. Germline values: CDR1 SNHLY, CDR2 FYNNEI. For the CDR3, the DNA is TGTGCCAGCAGTGCCGGGGGGATTCAGCCCCAGCATTTT. Residues: CASSAGGIQPQHF.

The chain recombines TRBV19 with TRBJ1-4; TRBD1 agrees at 8 bases. V shed 10 bases, J shed 0 bases, and the junction held 10 bases outside the gene matches. This CDR3 has 16 amino acids. Per the germline V gene, CDR1 is LNHDA and CDR2 is SQIVND (reference sequence). The CDR3 sequence is CATTWDRSATNEKLFF. The DNA for the CDR3 is TGTGCCACTACCTGGGACAGGAGTGCAACTAATGAAAAACTGTTTTTT.

V usage is TRBV18 and J usage is TRBJ1-1, with a weak D call TRBD1 (5 bases). The CDR3 has 15 amino acids. Trimming took off 4 bases at V and 1 base at J, with 13 bases between the two ends. From germline, CDR1 is KGHSH and CDR2 LQKENI. CDR3 in amino acids: CASSQTEMRNTEAFF. Written as DNA, the CDR3 is TGTGCCAGCTCACAGACAGAGATGAGGAACACTGAAGCTTTCTTT.

This clone was recorded a few times. V and J are TRBV19 and TRBJ1-5; no firm D call. Germline CDR1 LNHDA, CDR2 SQIVND (reference sequence). This CDR3 contains 13 residues. Trimming removed 5 bases at V and 7 bases at J, with 12 bases between. CDR3: CASSGGLRQPQHF. The CDR3 DNA sequence: TGTGCCAGTAGTGGAGGCCTAAGACAGCCCCAGCATTTT.